A single sample is the source of the 23 T cell receptor beta chains below, sequenced in a study of T cells in Graves' hyperthyroidism and ophthalmopathy. Template material for amplifying TCR beta CDR3 regions consisted of RNA transcripts. A set of HTBI primers served as the primers for a first-round RT-PCR of the TCR CDR3. TCRdb independently ran MiXCR on the multiplex PCR reads; one entry per CDR3 protein. The table has around 400,000 distinct CDR3 sequences, 25% seen once. The sample taken for sequencing was blood. Receptors originate from a man between 50 and 59 years old with Graves' hyperthyroidism.

This clonotype has only a few counts. This chain links TRBV12-3 or TRBV12-4 with TRBJ2-2; maybe TRBD2 (6 bases). CDR3 length: 15 residues. Trimming removed 6 bases at V and 1 base at J, with 12 bases between. CDR3 sequence (DNA): TGTGCCAGCAGAAGACTAGGGAGGAACACCGGGGAGCTGTTTTTT. Translating it yields CASRRLGRNTGELFF.

This clonotype was recorded many times. This chain connects TRBV27 to TRBJ2-1, with 10 bases matching TRBD2. V lost 5 bases, J lost 10 bases, and 14 bases stayed unmatched. CDR3 length: 16 residues. CDR1 is MNHEY and CDR2 is SMNVEV in the germline V gene (reference sequence). CDR3 in amino acids: CASSPASGSAVSEQFF. The CDR3 nucleotides are TGTGCCAGCAGTCCCGCTAGCGGGAGCGCGGTTTCGGAGCAGTTCTTC.

This clonotype was counted ten times or more. The V call is TRBV3-1, the J call TRBJ2-5; D may be TRBD1 (5 bases). This CDR3 is built from 17 residues. Germline V gene data show CDR1 as LGHDT and CDR2 as YNNKEL (reference sequence). Trimming shortened V by 2 bases and J by 0 bases, and 16 bases separated the two germline ends. CDR3 sequence: CASSQKGLPANQETQYF. The CDR3, as DNA: TGTGCCAGCAGCCAAAAGGGGCTACCCGCCAACCAAGAGACCCAGTACTTC.

This clonotype was seen ten or more times. The chain is built from TRBV11-2 and TRBJ2-3; 8 bases map to TRBD2. V dropped 4 bases and J dropped 0; count of bases not matched to a gene: 6. This CDR3 has 16 residues. Germline V gives CDR1 SGHAT, CDR2 FQNNGV. This CDR3 is CASSSLAGLSTDTQYF. CDR3 in DNA: TGTGCCAGCAGCTCCTTAGCGGGATTGAGCACAGATACGCAGTATTTT.

This clonotype was counted many times. V is TRBV11-3 and J is TRBJ2-1; possibly TRBD2 for D (5 bases). Trimming removed 5 bases from V and 9 bases from J, with 14 bases in between. The CDR3 consists of 13 residues. Germline loops: CDR1 SGHNT, CDR2 YENEEA. As DNA, the CDR3 is TGTGCCAGCAGCGCAGAGAGCGGATCTGAGCAGTTCTTC. It encodes CASSAESGSEQFF.

This clonotype was seen only a few times. The V gene is TRBV28, the J gene TRBJ2-7, with 9 bases fitting TRBD1. V trimming: 5 bases; J trimming: 4 bases; junction bases outside the gene matches: 9. The germline V gene has CDR1 MDHEN and CDR2 SYDVKM. CDR3 size: 15 residues. CDR3 protein: CASSPPGQGVYEQYF. DNA of the CDR3: TGTGCCAGCAGTCCCCCGGGACAGGGTGTTTACGAGCAGTACTTC.

The V gene is TRBV2, the J gene TRBJ1-1; tentative D call: TRBD1 (5 bases). This CDR3 has 14 residues. The V and J ends lost 8 bases and 0 bases respectively, with 13 bases between them. Per the germline V gene, CDR1 is SNHLY and CDR2 is FYNNEI. This CDR3 reads CASVMTGVNTEAFF. In DNA, the CDR3 is TGTGCCAGCGTAATGACGGGGGTGAACACTGAAGCTTTCTTT.

In its sample, this clonotype was seen a few times. The genes are TRBV5-6 and TRBJ2-5, with D tentatively TRBD1 (6 bases). CDR1 and CDR2 (germline): SGHDT, YYEEEE. This CDR3 is built from 16 residues. V was trimmed by 3 bases and J by 5 bases, leaving 20 bases between them. CDR3 sequence reads: CASSSNLQGYGETQYF. The CDR3 DNA reads TGTGCCAGCAGCTCTAACCTACAGGGCTATGGGGAGACCCAGTACTTC.

This clonotype was counted only a few times. This chain joins TRBV18 and TRBJ2-5; D perhaps matches TRBD2 (6 bases). V lost 6 bases and J lost 1, with 9 bases in between. This CDR3 is 13 amino acids long. In germline, CDR1 is KGHSH, CDR2 LQKENI. CDR3 amino acids: CASSAGLQETQYF. The DNA for the CDR3 is TGTGCCAGCTCGGCGGGGCTCCAAGAGACCCAGTACTTC.

The chain combines TRBV27 with TRBJ2-3, with 7 bases fitting TRBD2. Germline loops: CDR1 MNHEY, CDR2 SMNVEV (reference sequence). The CDR3 extends over 15 amino acids. Losses at the gene ends were 5 bases for V and 3 bases for J; bases not matched to a gene: 8. Here the CDR3 DNA reads TGTGCCAGCAGTCGCGACCCGGGGGGAACAGATACGCAGTATTTT. It encodes CASSRDPGGTDTQYF.

This clonotype was found a few times. V gene TRBV14 combines with J gene TRBJ2-1; 9 nucleotides align to TRBD2. The CDR3 is made up of 16 amino acids. The germline V gene has CDR1 SGHDN and CDR2 FVKESK. V lost 4 bases and J lost 2; bases outside the gene matches: 6. CDR3 bases: TGTGCCAGCAGCCGAGGGACTAGCCGACCCTACAATGAGCAGTTCTTC. This translates into CASSRGTSRPYNEQFF.

The sample holds many counts of this clonotype. V gene TRBV20-1 combines with J gene TRBJ2-7, with D perhaps TRBD1 (6 bases). In germline, CDR1 is DFQATT, CDR2 SNEGSKA (reference sequence). V lost 0 bases, J lost 3 bases, and 12 bases lay in between. The CDR3 is 14 amino acids. The DNA for the CDR3 is TGCAGTGCTAGAGATCACAGGGTCTACTACGAGCAGTACTTC. Translation gives CSARDHRVYYEQYF.

This clonotype has more than one count but fewer than ten. The chain links TRBV12-5 to TRBJ2-1; no reliable D call. Germline CDR1 is LGHNT and CDR2 is FRNRAP. The CDR3 sequence is 15 residues long. V lost 5 bases, J lost 0 bases, and 11 bases lay in between. Here the CDR3 DNA reads TGTGCTAGTGGTATCGGAATAAGCTCCTACAATGAGCAGTTCTTC. Translating gives CASGIGISSYNEQFF. The full variable domain, completed using reference TRBV12-5 and TRBJ2-1, is DARVTQTPRHKVTEMGQEVTMRCQPILGHNTVFWYRQTMMQGLELLAYFRNRAPLDDSGMPKDRFSAEMPDATLATLKIQPSEPRDSAVYFCASGIGISSYNEQFFGPGTRLTVL.

This clonotype is a singleton in its sample. The chain joins TRBV6-1 to TRBJ2-3; 10 nucleotides match TRBD2. V shed 6 bases and J 0 bases; nucleotides not matched to a gene: 15. Germline V gene data show CDR1 as MNHNS and CDR2 as SASEGT. The CDR3 spans 19 residues. This chain's CDR3 is CASSGEREGQYPSTDTQYF. The CDR3 coding sequence is TGTGCCAGCAGCGGGGAGCGGGAGGGCCAATACCCTAGCACAGATACGCAGTATTTT.

V and J are TRBV6-1 and TRBJ2-7; unclear D gene. Germline loops: CDR1 MNHNS, CDR2 SASEGT. Trimming took 5 bases from V and 1 from J, leaving 12 bases between them. This CDR3 has 14 amino acids. In DNA form, the CDR3 reads TGTGCCAGCAGTTCACGGACCCAATCCTACGAGCAGTACTTC. It translates to CASSSRTQSYEQYF.

This clonotype was counted ten times or more. V usage is TRBV20-1 and J usage is TRBJ2-7, with 9 bases lining up with TRBD1. The CDR3 length is 14 residues. The germline CDR1 and CDR2 sequences are DFQATT and SNEGSKA (reference sequence). Unmatched junction bases numbered 9, after V lost 6 bases and J lost 3 bases. The CDR3 DNA reads as TGCAGTGCGCTAGTCGGGACAGGGTTCTACGAGCAGTACTTC. Encoded protein: CSALVGTGFYEQYF.

This clonotype was counted between two and nine times. The gene calls are TRBV6-5 and TRBJ2-5; TRBD2 aligns across 9 bases. The junction had 3 bases not matched to a gene; V was cut back by 2 bases and J by 2 bases. This CDR3 contains 15 residues. Germline V gives CDR1 MNHEY, CDR2 SVGAGI. CDR3: CASSYGGRGQETQYF. DNA of the CDR3: TGTGCCAGCAGTTACGGCGGGAGGGGGCAAGAGACCCAGTACTTC.

This clonotype showed up just a few times. The J gene is TRBJ1-1, the V gene TRBV12-3 or TRBV12-4; a possible D gene is TRBD1 (5 bases). V was pared by 0 bases and J by 11 bases, with 13 bases between. This CDR3 region has 13 residues. The DNA for the CDR3 is TGTGCCAGCAGTTTAGCGGATTTTGGGACGGCTTTCTTT. Translated, it gives CASSLADFGTAFF.

This clonotype has more than one count but fewer than ten. The V and J genes are TRBV11-2 and TRBJ1-2; perhaps TRBD1 as D (6 bases). Germline loops: CDR1 SGHAT, CDR2 FQNNGV. The V gene lost 5 bases and the J gene lost 4 bases, with 14 bases spanning the gap. CDR3 length equals 14 residues. The CDR3 nucleotides are TGTGCCAGCAGCCCATTAGACAGGCTCTATGGCTACACCTTC. As protein: CASSPLDRLYGYTF.

About this clonotype itself: The conserved closing phenylalanine or tryptophan is absent in this CDR3, likely reflecting a read error. The rearrangement links TRBV6-4 to TRBJ1-5, with D possibly TRBD1 on 5 matching bases. V shed 6 bases and J shed 7 bases, with 16 bases lying between them. Per germline, CDR1 MRHNA and CDR2 SNTAGT. This CDR3 has 14 residues. This chain's CDR3 is CASRPGTAPQPQHL. The DNA for the CDR3 is TGTGCCAGCAGACCTGGGACCGCACCCCAGCCCCAGCATCTT.

Details on this clonotype: A junction end diverges from the germline sequence, so it may reflect a read error. The chain joins TRBV5-1 to TRBJ2-7; D gene unclear. Germline values: CDR1 SGHRS, CDR2 YFSETQ. The CDR3 is 16 amino acids. CDR3 protein: CASSLGPLGGSYKQYF. The DNA for the CDR3 is TGCGCCAGCAGCTTGGGCCCTTTAGGTGGATCCTACAAGCAGTACTTC.

In its sample, this clonotype was seen a few times. The V gene is TRBV20-1, the J gene TRBJ2-7, with D possibly being TRBD2 (5 bases). Germline-derived CDR1 and CDR2 are DFQATT and SNEGSKA (reference sequence). This CDR3 contains 14 residues. V was trimmed by 2 bases and J by 2 bases, leaving 13 bases between them. The CDR3 region is CSARSGEGAYEQYF. The CDR3, as DNA: TGCAGTGCTAGATCCGGAGAGGGTGCCTACGAGCAGTACTTC.

The chain uses TRBV5-6 and TRBJ1-1; D gene unclear. The CDR3 is made up of 14 amino acids. Germline V gene data show CDR1 as SGHDT and CDR2 as YYEEEE. The V and J ends lost 0 bases and 6 bases respectively, with 12 bases between them. The CDR3 loop is CASSLAGRGAEAFF. The CDR3 region has the DNA TGTGCCAGCAGCTTGGCGGGCCGGGGAGCTGAAGCTTTCTTT.